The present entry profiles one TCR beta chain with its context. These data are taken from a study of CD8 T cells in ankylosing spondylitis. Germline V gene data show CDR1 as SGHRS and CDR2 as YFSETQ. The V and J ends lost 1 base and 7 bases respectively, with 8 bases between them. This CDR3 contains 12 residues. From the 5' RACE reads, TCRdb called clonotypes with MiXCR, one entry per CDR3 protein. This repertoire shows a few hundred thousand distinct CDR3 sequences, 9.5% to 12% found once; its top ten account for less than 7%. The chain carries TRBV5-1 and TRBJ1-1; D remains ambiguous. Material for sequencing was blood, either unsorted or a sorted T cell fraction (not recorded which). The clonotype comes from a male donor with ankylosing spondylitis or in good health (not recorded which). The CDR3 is CASSLYGGEAFF. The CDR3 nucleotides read TGCGCCAGCAGCTTGTATGGTGGTGAAGCTTTCTTT. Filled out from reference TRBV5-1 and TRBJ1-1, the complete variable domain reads KAGVTQTPRYLIKTRGQQVTLSCSPISGHRSVSWYQQTPGQGLQFLFEYFSETQRNKGNFPGRFSGRQFSNSRSEMNVSTLELGDSALYLCASSLYGGEAFFGQGTRLTVV.